These 30 T cell receptor beta chains were sequenced from one sample in a study of Graves' ophthalmopathy and Graves' hyperthyroidism. From RNA, the CDR3 regions of TCR beta chains were amplified and sequenced. In the first round, RT-PCR was carried out with HTBI primers, and a multiplex PCR formed the second round. Using its own MiXCR run on the multiplex PCR reads, TCRdb lists one record per CDR3 protein. This table holds about 370,000 distinct CDR3 sequences, around 19% found once. Specimen: peripheral blood. The receptor set was obtained from a woman aged 18-29 years with Graves' ophthalmopathy.

This clonotype was counted only a few times. This chain connects TRBV6-2 or TRBV6-3 to TRBJ2-7; TRBD2 matches 12 bases. J lost 6 bases, V lost 6 bases, and 6 bases had no gene match. The CDR3 has 14 residues. Germline CDR1 is MNHEY and CDR2 is SVGEGT. CDR3 in amino acids: CASRRLAGEGEQYF. The CDR3 nucleotides read TGTGCCAGCAGAAGACTAGCGGGAGAGGGCGAGCAGTACTTC.

V is TRBV14 and J is TRBJ2-2; D perhaps matches TRBD2 (6 bases). This CDR3 has 17 amino acids. V gave up 1 base and J gave up 2 bases, with 14 bases separating them. The V gene's germline CDR1 is SGHDN and CDR2 FVKESK. The CDR3 region is CASSQVSGRLNTGELFF. The CDR3 DNA is TGTGCCAGCAGCCAAGTCAGCGGGCGGCTAAACACCGGGGAGCTGTTTTTT.

J is TRBJ1-6 and V is TRBV28; no clear D. The CDR3 has 14 residues. The V gene lost 1 base and the J gene lost 10 bases, with 11 bases spanning the gap. Germline CDR1 reads MDHEN; CDR2 reads SYDVKM. The CDR3 region has the DNA TGTGCCAGCAGTTTATTTGGGATTGAGTCACCCCTCCACTTT. Translated, it gives CASSLFGIESPLHF. Variable domain in full (rest from reference TRBV28 and TRBJ1-6): DVKVTQSSRYLVKRTGEKVFLECVQDMDHENMFWYRQDPGLGLRLIYFSYDVKMKEKGDIPEGYSVSREKKERFSLILESASTNQTSMYLCASSLFGIESPLHFGNGTRLTVT.

This clonotype was detected many times. The gene calls are TRBV6-2 or TRBV6-3 and TRBJ1-3, with 7 bases matching TRBD1. Germline V gives CDR1 MNHEY, CDR2 SVGEGT. The CDR3 has 14 residues. V lost 5 bases and J lost 2; bases outside the gene matches: 3. The DNA for the CDR3 is TGTGCCAGCAGTCGAGGGGGCACTGGAAACACCATATATTTT. The encoded protein is CASSRGGTGNTIYF.

This rearrangement joins TRBV6-1 to TRBJ2-7, with D maybe TRBD1 (5 bases). Germline assignment: CDR1 MNHNS and CDR2 SASEGT. V lost 7 bases and J lost 6, with 10 bases in between. The CDR3 is made up of 11 amino acids. The CDR3, as DNA: TGTGCCAGCACCCAGGGAAGCGAGCAGTACTTC. Amino acids: CASTQGSEQYF.

This clonotype was found many times. The rearrangement links TRBV3-1 to TRBJ2-5; the match to TRBD2 covers 14 bases. The CDR3 consists of 16 residues. V was clipped by 1 base and J by 5 bases; unmatched bases: 3. The germline V gene has CDR1 LGHDT and CDR2 YNNKEL (reference sequence). This CDR3 reads CASSQGTSGRRETQYF. The CDR3 DNA is TGTGCCAGCAGCCAAGGGACTAGCGGGAGGAGGGAGACCCAGTACTTC.

At least ten counts were recorded for this clonotype. The chain employs TRBV25-1 and TRBJ2-7, with D perhaps TRBD1 or TRBD2 (5 bases each). This CDR3 spans 13 amino acids. Germline loops: CDR1 MGHDK, CDR2 SYGVNS. V lost 9 bases to trimming and J lost 0 bases, with 12 bases between them. Here the CDR3 DNA reads TGTGCCAGTCGGGACGCCTACTCCTACGAGCAGTACTTC. Residues: CASRDAYSYEQYF.

The chain is built from TRBV6-1 and TRBJ1-5; the D is unclear. The CDR3 covers 15 residues. Germline CDR1 MNHNS, CDR2 SASEGT. V lost 7 bases and J 0 bases, leaving 13 bases between the germline ends. Here the CDR3 DNA reads TGTGCCAGCAATGACATCGTGGATAGCAATCAGCCCCAGCATTTT. This gives the protein CASNDIVDSNQPQHF.

The chain combines TRBV10-3 with TRBJ1-1, with a tentative D call TRBD1 (5 bases). Germline CDR1 reads ENHRY; CDR2 reads SYGVKD. The CDR3 contains 12 residues. V lost 6 bases to trimming and J lost 5 bases, with 10 bases between them. CDR3 nucleotides: TGTGCCATCAGCAGACAGAAAACTGAAGCTTTCTTT. Translation gives CAISRQKTEAFF.

The CDR3 DNA reads as TGTGCCAGCAGTTTAATGGCAGGGCCTTATGAAGCTTTCTTT. It specifies CASSLMAGPYEAFF. The rearrangement links TRBV27 to TRBJ1-1; possible D gene TRBD1, 5 bases. Germline V CDR1 and CDR2: MNHEY, SMNVEV (reference sequence). This CDR3 has 14 residues. Trimming left V 2 bases short and J 7 bases short, with 14 bases between.

This clonotype occurred many times. The genes are TRBV10-3 and TRBJ2-5; D gene uncertain. Germline lookup yields CDR1 ENHRY and CDR2 SYGVKD. The CDR3 contains 13 residues. V was trimmed by 9 bases and J by 4 bases, leaving 15 bases between them. CDR3 in amino acids: CAIRRSVGETQYF. CDR3 coding DNA: TGTGCCATAAGACGATCCGTGGGAGAGACCCAGTACTTC.

Only one count was recorded for this clonotype. The rearrangement uses TRBV28 and TRBJ2-5; 7 bases line up with TRBD1. The CDR3 runs 13 residues. J lost 11 bases, V lost 5 bases, and 11 bases had no gene match. Germline V lookup: CDR1 MDHEN, CDR2 SYDVKM. The CDR3 DNA reads as TGTGCCAGCAGTCCTCCAGACAGGGTTGGTCAGTACTTC. Translated: CASSPPDRVGQYF.

This chain connects TRBV28 to TRBJ2-7, with 10 bases that match TRBD1. The CDR3 extends over 19 amino acids. Trimming cost V 4 bases and J 2 bases; bases outside gene matches: 17. Germline CDR1 and CDR2: MDHEN and SYDVKM. Here the CDR3 reads CASSWPRDRGAYGPYEQYF. The CDR3 DNA sequence: TGTGCCAGCAGTTGGCCCAGGGACAGGGGTGCATACGGACCCTACGAGCAGTACTTC.

The J gene is TRBJ2-2, the V gene TRBV18; no clear D. The CDR3 is made up of 14 amino acids. Germline assignment: CDR1 KGHSH and CDR2 LQKENI. The ends were cut back, 1 base at V and 1 base at J, with 4 bases in the middle. CDR3 protein: CASSPLQNTGELFF. The CDR3 DNA reads TGTGCCAGCTCACCACTACAGAACACCGGGGAGCTGTTTTTT.

Ten or more counts support this clonotype. The J gene is TRBJ2-7, the V gene TRBV2; D might be TRBD1 or TRBD2, each matching 5 bases. Per germline, CDR1 SNHLY and CDR2 FYNNEI. The length of the CDR3 is 15 residues. Trimming took 4 bases from V and 1 from J, leaving 14 bases between them. CDR3 sequence reads: CASSGPGDPSYEQYF. In nucleotides, the CDR3 is TGTGCCAGCAGTGGCCCCGGGGACCCATCCTACGAGCAGTACTTC.

The rearrangement joins TRBV6-2 or TRBV6-3 to TRBJ1-1, with D tentatively TRBD1 (6 bases). This CDR3 has 13 residues. The V gene lost 7 bases and the J gene lost 7 bases, with 16 bases spanning the gap. Germline CDR1 and CDR2: MNHEY and SVGEGT. CDR3 region: CASTSGAKIEAFF. CDR3 nucleotides: TGTGCCAGCACCTCGGGGGCCAAGATTGAAGCTTTCTTT.

This clonotype was seen many times. This chain uses TRBV7-9 with TRBJ1-1; D not resolved. Deletions cut 6 bases from V and 5 bases from J, with 7 bases between. Germline assignment: CDR1 SEHNR and CDR2 FQNEAQ (reference sequence). The CDR3 loop spans 11 amino acids. CDR3 nucleotide sequence: TGTGCCAGCAGGATCCTTACTGAAGCTTTCTTT. The encoded protein is CASRILTEAFF.

This clonotype was observed many times. This rearrangement joins TRBV4-1 to TRBJ2-7; D is uncertain. This CDR3 is built from 14 residues. The V gene lost 1 base and the J gene lost 0 bases, with 7 bases spanning the gap. In germline, CDR1 is MGHRA, CDR2 YSYEKL. The CDR3 bases are TGCGCCAGCAGCCAAGTAGACACCTCCTACGAGCAGTACTTC. Protein: CASSQVDTSYEQYF.

This chain uses TRBV7-3 with TRBJ2-5; D call uncertain. Germline V lookup: CDR1 SGHTA, CDR2 FQGTGA. Trimming cost V 3 bases and J 3 bases, with 11 bases left between them. The CDR3 is 14 amino acids. CDR3 amino acids: CASSFSPEKETQYF. The CDR3 DNA reads TGTGCCAGCAGCTTTTCCCCCGAAAAAGAGACCCAGTACTTC.

V usage is TRBV6-2 or TRBV6-3 and J usage is TRBJ2-7; no firm D call. V was pared by 8 bases and J by 3 bases, with 11 bases between. The CDR3 is made up of 12 amino acids. Per germline, CDR1 MNHEY and CDR2 SVGEGT. The DNA of the CDR3 is TGTGCCAGCGCCACACTAAACTACGAGCAGTACTTC. Residues: CASATLNYEQYF.

This clonotype was found many times. The chain joins TRBV28 to TRBJ1-1; tentatively, D is TRBD1 (6 bases). V gave up 2 bases and J gave up 0 bases, with 13 bases separating them. Germline-derived CDR1 and CDR2 are MDHEN and SYDVKM. This CDR3 is built from 16 residues. CDR3 sequence reads: CASSLGGQAMNTEAFF. CDR3 sequence (DNA): TGTGCCAGCAGTTTAGGGGGGCAGGCCATGAACACTGAAGCTTTCTTT.

This clonotype has at least ten counts. The V gene is TRBV20-1, the J gene TRBJ1-6; no reliable D call. Germline V gives CDR1 DFQATT, CDR2 SNEGSKA (reference sequence). Deletions cut 0 bases from V and 11 bases from J, with 5 bases between. This CDR3 comprises 11 residues. CDR3 residues: CSARDGTPLHF. CDR3 sequence (DNA): TGCAGTGCTAGAGATGGTACACCCCTCCACTTT.

This clonotype was observed many times. V gene TRBV6-2 or TRBV6-3 combines with J gene TRBJ2-2; maybe TRBD1 (5 bases). The CDR3 covers 16 residues. Trimming removed 0 bases from V and 7 bases from J, with 15 bases in between. Germline V gene sequence: CDR1 MNHEY, CDR2 SVGEGT. CDR3 region: CASSYSTELDLGELFF. CDR3 nucleotides: TGTGCCAGCAGTTACTCGACAGAGTTGGATCTCGGGGAGCTGTTTTTT.

This clonotype occurred many times. The chain is built from TRBV12-3 or TRBV12-4 and TRBJ1-5; D is ambiguous. V gave up 6 bases and J gave up 11 bases, with 20 bases separating them. This CDR3 is 14 amino acids long. CDR3 protein: CASSLAWGPQTQHF. The CDR3 DNA reads as TGTGCCAGCAGCCTGGCGTGGGGTCCCCAGACCCAGCATTTT.

This clonotype came up many times. The chain links TRBV10-3 to TRBJ2-5; 7 positions agree with TRBD1. From germline, CDR1 is ENHRY and CDR2 SYGVKD. J lost 1 base, V lost 3 bases, and 5 bases had no gene match. There are 15 residues in the CDR3. CDR3 in amino acids: CAISDRDRLQETQYF. Written as DNA, the CDR3 is TGTGCCATCAGTGACCGGGACAGACTCCAAGAGACCCAGTACTTC.

This clonotype was counted only a few times. The chain uses TRBV9 and TRBJ2-7; possible D gene TRBD2, 5 bases. The CDR3 spans 16 residues. V lost 4 bases and J lost 2, with 19 bases in between. Germline CDR1 is SGDLS and CDR2 is YYNGEE. Here the CDR3 reads CASSPNSDGLPYEQYF. CDR3 nucleotides: TGTGCCAGCAGCCCCAACTCCGACGGACTTCCCTACGAGCAGTACTTC.

This clonotype was found many times. The chain has TRBV19 and TRBJ2-2; D unclear. V was cut by 7 bases and J by 6 bases, with 15 bases left in between. The germline gives CDR1 LNHDA, CDR2 SQIVND (reference sequence). There are 14 residues in the CDR3. CDR3 DNA sequence: TGTGCCAGTATGGATGGAAGAGCTTCCGGGGAGCTGTTTTTT. This codes for CASMDGRASGELFF.

This clonotype came up many times. This chain uses TRBV11-1 with TRBJ2-5, with D uncertain. This CDR3 has 13 amino acids. Between the trimmed V and J ends, which lost 6 bases and 1 base, there was a span of 9 bases. CDR1 and CDR2 from the germline V gene are SGHAT and FQDESV (reference sequence). The CDR3 loop is CASSFGFQETQYF. Here the CDR3 DNA reads TGTGCCAGCAGTTTTGGATTCCAAGAGACCCAGTACTTC.

This clonotype has ten or more counts. V and J are TRBV7-9 and TRBJ2-2; D is perhaps TRBD2 (5 bases). The length of the CDR3 is 13 residues. From germline, CDR1 is SEHNR and CDR2 FQNEAQ (reference sequence). Trimming removed 5 bases from V and 7 bases from J, with 11 bases in between. The CDR3 protein is CASSPIRDGELFF. The CDR3 DNA reads TGTGCCAGCAGCCCGATTCGGGACGGGGAGCTGTTTTTT. The full variable domain, with the rest looked up from reference TRBV7-9 and TRBJ2-2, is DTGVSQNPRHKITKRGQNVTFRCDPISEHNRLYWYRQTLGQGPEFLTYFQNEAQLEKSRLLSDRFSAERPKGSFSTLEIQRTEQGDSAMYLCASSPIRDGELFFGEGSRLTVL.

This chain links TRBV12-3 or TRBV12-4 with TRBJ2-7; D gene ambiguous. The CDR3 consists of 13 residues. The germline V and J ends were trimmed by 6 bases and 6 bases, with 15 bases remaining between them. For the CDR3, the DNA is TGTGCCAGCAGCCCAACGATGGACGTCGAGCAGTACTTC. This encodes CASSPTMDVEQYF.